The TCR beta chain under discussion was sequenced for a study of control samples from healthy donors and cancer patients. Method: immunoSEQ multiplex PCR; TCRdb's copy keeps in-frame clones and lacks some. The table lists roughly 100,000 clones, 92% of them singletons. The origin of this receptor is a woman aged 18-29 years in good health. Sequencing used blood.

The CDR3 nucleotides read TGTGCCAGCAGTTTTAGCCAGGGGGATGAAAAACTGTTTTTT. Amino acids: CASSFSQGDEKLFF. The chain couples TRBV27 to TRBJ1-4, with 7 bases identical to TRBD1. This CDR3 has 14 residues. Trimming removed 3 bases from V and 6 bases from J; junction bases left unmatched: 4. From germline, CDR1 is MNHEY and CDR2 SMNVEV (reference sequence).